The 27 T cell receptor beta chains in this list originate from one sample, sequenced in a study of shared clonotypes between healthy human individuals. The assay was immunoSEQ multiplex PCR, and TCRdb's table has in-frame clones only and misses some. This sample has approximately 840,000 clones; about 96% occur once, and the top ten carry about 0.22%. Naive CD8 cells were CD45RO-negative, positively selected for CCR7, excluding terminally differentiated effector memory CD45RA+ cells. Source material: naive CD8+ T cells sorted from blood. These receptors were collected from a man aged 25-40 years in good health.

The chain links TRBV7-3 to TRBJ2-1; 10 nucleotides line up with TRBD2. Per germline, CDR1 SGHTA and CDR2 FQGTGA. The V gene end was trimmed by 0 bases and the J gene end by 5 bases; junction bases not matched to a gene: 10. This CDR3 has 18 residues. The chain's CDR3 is CASSLTSGRNLLHNEQFF. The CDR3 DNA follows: TGTGCCAGCAGCTTAACTAGCGGGAGGAATTTGCTTCACAATGAGCAGTTCTTC.

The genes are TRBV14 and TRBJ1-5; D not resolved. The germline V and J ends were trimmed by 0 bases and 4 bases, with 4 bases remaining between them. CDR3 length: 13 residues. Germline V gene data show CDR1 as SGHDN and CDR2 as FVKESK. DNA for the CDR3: TGTGCCAGCAGCCAAGACGAAAATCAGCCCCAGCATTTT. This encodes CASSQDENQPQHF.

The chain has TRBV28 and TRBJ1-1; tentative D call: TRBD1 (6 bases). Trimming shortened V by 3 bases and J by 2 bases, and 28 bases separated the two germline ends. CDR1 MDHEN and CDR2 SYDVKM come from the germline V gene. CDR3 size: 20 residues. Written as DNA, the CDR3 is TGTGCCAGCAGTTTCCCCTCAAAGTCCCCTCCGGGGACAATAAACACTGAAGCTTTCTTT. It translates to CASSFPSKSPPGTINTEAFF.

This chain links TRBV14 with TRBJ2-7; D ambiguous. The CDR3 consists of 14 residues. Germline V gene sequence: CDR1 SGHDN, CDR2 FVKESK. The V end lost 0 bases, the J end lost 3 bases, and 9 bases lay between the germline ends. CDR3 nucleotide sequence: TGTGCCAGCAGCCAAGATGAGTATGGCTACGAGCAGTACTTC. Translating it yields CASSQDEYGYEQYF.

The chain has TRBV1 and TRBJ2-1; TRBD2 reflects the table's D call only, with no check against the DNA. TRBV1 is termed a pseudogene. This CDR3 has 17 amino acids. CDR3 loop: CTSSQRASGRIYNEQFF. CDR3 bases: TGCACCAGCAGCCAAAGGGCTAGCGGGAGGATCTACAATGAGCAGTTCTTC.

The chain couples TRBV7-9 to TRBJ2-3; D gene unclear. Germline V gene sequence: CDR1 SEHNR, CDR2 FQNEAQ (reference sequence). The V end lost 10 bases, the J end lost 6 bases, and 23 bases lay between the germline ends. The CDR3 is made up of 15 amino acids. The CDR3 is CATNPLDQPADTQYF. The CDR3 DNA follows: TGTGCCACCAACCCCTTGGATCAGCCGGCTGATACGCAGTATTTT.

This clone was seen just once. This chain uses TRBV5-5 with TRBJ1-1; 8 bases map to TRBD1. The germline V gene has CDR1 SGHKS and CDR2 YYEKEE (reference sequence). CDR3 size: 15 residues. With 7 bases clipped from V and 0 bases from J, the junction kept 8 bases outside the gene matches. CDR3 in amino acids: CASQWDRTMNTEAFF. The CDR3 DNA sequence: TGTGCCAGCCAATGGGACAGGACCATGAACACTGAAGCTTTCTTT. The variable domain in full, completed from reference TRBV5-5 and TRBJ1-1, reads DAGVTQSPTHLIKTRGQQVTLRCSPISGHKSVSWYQQVLGQGPQFIFQYYEKEERGRGNFPDRFSARQFPNYSSELNVNALLLGDSALYLCASQWDRTMNTEAFFGQGTRLTVV.

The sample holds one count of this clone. DNA for the CDR3: TGTGCTAGTGGTTTAGGGTATAGCAATCAGCCCCAGCATTTT. Its protein product is CASGLGYSNQPQHF. The chain joins TRBV12-5 to TRBJ1-5; D call uncertain. The length of the CDR3 is 14 residues. Trimming shortened V by 3 bases and J by 0 bases, and 6 bases separated the two germline ends. CDR1 and CDR2 (germline): LGHNT, FRNRAP. The complete variable domain, with remaining parts taken from reference TRBV12-5 and TRBJ1-5, reads DARVTQTPRHKVTEMGQEVTMRCQPILGHNTVFWYRQTMMQGLELLAYFRNRAPLDDSGMPKDRFSAEMPDATLATLKIQPSEPRDSAVYFCASGLGYSNQPQHFGDGTRLSIL.

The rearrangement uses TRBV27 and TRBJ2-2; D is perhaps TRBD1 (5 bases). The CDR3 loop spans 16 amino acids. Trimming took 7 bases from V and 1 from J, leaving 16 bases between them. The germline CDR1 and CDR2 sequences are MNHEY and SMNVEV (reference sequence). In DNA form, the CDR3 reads TGTGCCAGCACCCAAGGGGCAGGCATGAACACCGGGGAGCTGTTTTTT. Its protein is CASTQGAGMNTGELFF.

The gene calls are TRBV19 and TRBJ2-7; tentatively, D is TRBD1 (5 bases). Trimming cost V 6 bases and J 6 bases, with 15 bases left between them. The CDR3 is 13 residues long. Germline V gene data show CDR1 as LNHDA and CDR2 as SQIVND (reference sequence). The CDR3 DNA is TGTGCCAGTAGCCGGACATTAGCTGGCGAGCAGTACTTC. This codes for CASSRTLAGEQYF.

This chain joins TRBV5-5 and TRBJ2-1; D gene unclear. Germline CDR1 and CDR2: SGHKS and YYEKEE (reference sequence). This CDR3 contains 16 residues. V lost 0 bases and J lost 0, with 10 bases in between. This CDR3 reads CASSLGLPSSYNEQFF. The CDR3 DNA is TGTGCCAGCAGCTTGGGGCTCCCGAGCTCCTACAATGAGCAGTTCTTC.

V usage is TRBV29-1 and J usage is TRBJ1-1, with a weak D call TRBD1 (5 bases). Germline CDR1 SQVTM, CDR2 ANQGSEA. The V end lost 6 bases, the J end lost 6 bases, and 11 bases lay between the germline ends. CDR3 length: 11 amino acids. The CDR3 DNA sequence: TGCAGCGTGGGCGGGGCGCCTGAAGCTTTCTTT. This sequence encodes CSVGGAPEAFF.

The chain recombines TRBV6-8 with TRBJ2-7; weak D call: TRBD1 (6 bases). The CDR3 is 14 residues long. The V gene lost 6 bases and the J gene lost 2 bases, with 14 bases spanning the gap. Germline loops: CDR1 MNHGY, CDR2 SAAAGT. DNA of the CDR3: TGTGCCAGCAGGCCGGGACATTCCGCCTACGAGCAGTACTTC. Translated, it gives CASRPGHSAYEQYF.

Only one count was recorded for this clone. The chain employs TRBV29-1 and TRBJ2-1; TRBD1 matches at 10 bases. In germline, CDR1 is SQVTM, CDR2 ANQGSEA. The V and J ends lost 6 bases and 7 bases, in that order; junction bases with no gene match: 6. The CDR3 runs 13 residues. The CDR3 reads CSVGDRGRNEQFF. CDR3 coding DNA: TGCAGCGTGGGGGACAGGGGTAGGAATGAGCAGTTCTTC.

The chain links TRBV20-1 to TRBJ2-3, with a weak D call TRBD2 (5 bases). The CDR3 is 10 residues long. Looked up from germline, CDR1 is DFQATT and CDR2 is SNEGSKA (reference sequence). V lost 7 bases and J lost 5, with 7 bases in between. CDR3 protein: CSGEGDTQYF. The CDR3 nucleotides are TGCAGTGGTGAGGGAGATACGCAGTATTTT.

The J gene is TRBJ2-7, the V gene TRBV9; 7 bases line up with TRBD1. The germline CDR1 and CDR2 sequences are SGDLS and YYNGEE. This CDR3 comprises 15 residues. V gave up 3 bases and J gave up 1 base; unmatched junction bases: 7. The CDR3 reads CASSAEQGLSYEQYF. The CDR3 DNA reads TGTGCCAGCAGCGCGGAACAGGGGCTGTCCTACGAGCAGTACTTC.

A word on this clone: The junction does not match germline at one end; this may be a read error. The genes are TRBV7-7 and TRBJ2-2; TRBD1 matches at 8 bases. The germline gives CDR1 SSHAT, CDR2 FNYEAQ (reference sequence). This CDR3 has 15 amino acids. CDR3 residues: CASSGRQGPVGELFF. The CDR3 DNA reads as TGTGCTAGCAGCGGGCGACAGGGGCCGGTCGGGGAGCTGTTTTTT.

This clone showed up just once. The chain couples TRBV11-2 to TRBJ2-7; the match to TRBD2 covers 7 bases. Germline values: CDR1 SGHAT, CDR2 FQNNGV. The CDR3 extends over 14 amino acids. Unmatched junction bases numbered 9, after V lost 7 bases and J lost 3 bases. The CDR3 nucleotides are TGTGCCAGCATCCCTAGCGGAGGAATCTACGAGCAGTACTTC. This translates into CASIPSGGIYEQYF. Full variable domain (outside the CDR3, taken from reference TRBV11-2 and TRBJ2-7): EAGVAQSPRYKIIEKRQSVAFWCNPISGHATLYWYQQILGQGPKLLIQFQNNGVVDDSQLPKDRFSAERLKGVDSTLKIQPAKLEDSAVYLCASIPSGGIYEQYFGPGTRLTVT.

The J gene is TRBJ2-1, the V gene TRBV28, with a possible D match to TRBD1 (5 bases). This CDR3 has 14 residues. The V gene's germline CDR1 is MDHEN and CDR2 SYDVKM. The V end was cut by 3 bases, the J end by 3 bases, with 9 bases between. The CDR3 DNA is TGTGCCAGCAGTTTGGGGCAGCTCTACAATGAGCAGTTCTTC. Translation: CASSLGQLYNEQFF.

CDR3 sequence reads: CASSMTGPDEQYF. CDR3 nucleotide sequence: TGTGCCAGTAGTATGACCGGTCCGGACGAGCAGTACTTC. V gene TRBV19 combines with J gene TRBJ2-7; D remains ambiguous. V dropped 3 bases and J dropped 5 bases, with 11 bases sitting between them. The CDR3 contains 13 residues. In germline, CDR1 is LNHDA, CDR2 SQIVND (reference sequence).

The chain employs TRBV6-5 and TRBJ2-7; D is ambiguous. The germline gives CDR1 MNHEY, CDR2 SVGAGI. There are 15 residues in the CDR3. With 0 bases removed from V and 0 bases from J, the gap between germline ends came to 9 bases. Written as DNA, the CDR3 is TGTGCCAGCAGTTACTCTCCAGCTAACTCCTACGAGCAGTACTTC. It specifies CASSYSPANSYEQYF.

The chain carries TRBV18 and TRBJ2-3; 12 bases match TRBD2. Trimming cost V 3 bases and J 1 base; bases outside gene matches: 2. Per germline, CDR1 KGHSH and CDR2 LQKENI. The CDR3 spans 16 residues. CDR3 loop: CASSPWTSGGTDTQYF. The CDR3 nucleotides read TGTGCCAGCTCACCTTGGACTAGCGGGGGCACAGATACGCAGTATTTT.

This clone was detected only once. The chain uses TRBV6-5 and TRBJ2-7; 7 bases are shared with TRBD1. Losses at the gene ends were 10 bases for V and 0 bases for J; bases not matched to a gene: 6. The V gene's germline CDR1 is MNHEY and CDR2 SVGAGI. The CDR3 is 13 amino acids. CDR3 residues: CATKDRISYEQYF. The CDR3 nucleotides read TGTGCCACAAAGGACAGGATCTCCTACGAGCAGTACTTC.

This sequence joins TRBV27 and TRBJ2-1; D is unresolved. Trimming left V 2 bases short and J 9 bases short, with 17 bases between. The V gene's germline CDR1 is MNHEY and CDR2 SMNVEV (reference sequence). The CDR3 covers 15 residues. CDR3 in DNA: TGTGCCAGCAGTTTACCAGTTTTTGAGCCCCGTGAGCAGTTCTTC. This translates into CASSLPVFEPREQFF.

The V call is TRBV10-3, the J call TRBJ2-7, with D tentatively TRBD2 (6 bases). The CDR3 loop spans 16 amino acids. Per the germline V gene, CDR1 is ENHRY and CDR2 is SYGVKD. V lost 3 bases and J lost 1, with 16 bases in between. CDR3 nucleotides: TGTGCCATCAGTGATTCGGGGGTCAGGGTGTCCTACGAGCAGTACTTC. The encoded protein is CAISDSGVRVSYEQYF.

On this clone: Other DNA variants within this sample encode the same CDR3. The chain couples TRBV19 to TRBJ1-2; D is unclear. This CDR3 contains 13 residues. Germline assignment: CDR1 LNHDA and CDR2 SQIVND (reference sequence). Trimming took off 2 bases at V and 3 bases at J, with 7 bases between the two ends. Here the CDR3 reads CASSIIRDYGYTF. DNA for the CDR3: TGTGCCAGTAGTATAATACGGGACTATGGCTACACCTTC.

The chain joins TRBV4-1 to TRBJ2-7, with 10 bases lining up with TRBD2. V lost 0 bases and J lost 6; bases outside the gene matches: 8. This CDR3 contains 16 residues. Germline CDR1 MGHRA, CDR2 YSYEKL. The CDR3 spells CASSQDDLAGAREQYF. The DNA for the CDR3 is TGCGCCAGCAGCCAAGACGATCTAGCGGGAGCGCGCGAGCAGTACTTC.